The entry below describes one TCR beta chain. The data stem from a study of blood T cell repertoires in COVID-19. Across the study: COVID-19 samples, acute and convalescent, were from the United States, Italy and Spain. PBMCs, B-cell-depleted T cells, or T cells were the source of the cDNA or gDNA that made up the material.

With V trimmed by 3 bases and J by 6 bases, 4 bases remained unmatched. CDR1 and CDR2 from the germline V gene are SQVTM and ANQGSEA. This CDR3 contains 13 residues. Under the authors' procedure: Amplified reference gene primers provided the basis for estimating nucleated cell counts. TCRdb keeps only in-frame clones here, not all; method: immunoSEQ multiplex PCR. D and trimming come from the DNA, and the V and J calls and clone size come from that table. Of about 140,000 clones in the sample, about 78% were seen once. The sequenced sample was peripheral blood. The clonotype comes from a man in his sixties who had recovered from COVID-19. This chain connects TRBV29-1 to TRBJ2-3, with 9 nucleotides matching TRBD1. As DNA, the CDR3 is TGCAGCGTTGAGGGACAGGGAGGCGATACGCAGTATTTT. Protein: CSVEGQGGDTQYF.